This entry is about one TCR beta chain. The data were taken from a study of blood T cell repertoires in COVID-19. Study-level information: Acute and convalescent COVID-19 samples came from the United States, Italy and Spain. Sources were T cells, B-cell-depleted T cells, or PBMCs; the material itself was cDNA or gDNA.

CDR1 is SGHKS, CDR2 YYEKEE, per germline (reference sequence). Trimming left V 4 bases short and J 0 bases short, with 11 bases between. CDR3 length: 15 amino acids. In the source study's methods: Amplification from reference gene primers served as the basis for estimated nucleated cell counts. Using immunoSEQ multiplex PCR, the repertoire was profiled, and TCRdb retains in-frame clones only, with some absent. D and trimming come from the DNA, and the V and J calls and clone size come from that table. Here the sample spans some 100,000 clones, roughly 92% being singletons. The sample consisted of peripheral blood. The origin of this receptor is a man in his forties or fifties with active COVID-19. This sequence joins TRBV5-5 and TRBJ1-5, with D unresolved. CDR3 sequence: CASSVAPHSNQPQHF. CDR3 nucleotide sequence: TGTGCCAGCAGCGTTGCGCCGCATAGCAATCAGCCCCAGCATTTT.